This paragraph reports one T cell receptor beta chain. The time point is: persistent/refractory GD, antithyroid drugs over 5 years with positive TRAb. TCR sequences were obtained from RNA taken from PBMCs. TCR beta libraries were built with iRepertoire HTBI primers and Arm-PCR of CDR3 regions. One entry per CDR3 protein results from TCRdb running MiXCR on the multiplex PCR reads. Among 400,000 or so distinct CDR3 sequences, about 25% were seen once, and the ten largest hold about 27%. This sample is drawn from a study of regulatory T cells in long-lasting Graves disease. From germline, CDR1 is SQVTM and CDR2 ANQGSEA. V was cut by 6 bases and J by 9 bases, with 14 bases left in between. The CDR3 is 11 amino acids.

The chain links TRBV29-1 to TRBJ1-2, with D unclear. The sample here was peripheral blood mononuclear cells (PBMCs), taken when the disease was refractory, from a patient treated with antithyroid drugs. The clonotype originates from a female donor with Graves disease. In nucleotides, the CDR3 is TGCAGCGTGGAAATTGGACGAAGCTACACCTTC. Encoded protein: CSVEIGRSYTF.